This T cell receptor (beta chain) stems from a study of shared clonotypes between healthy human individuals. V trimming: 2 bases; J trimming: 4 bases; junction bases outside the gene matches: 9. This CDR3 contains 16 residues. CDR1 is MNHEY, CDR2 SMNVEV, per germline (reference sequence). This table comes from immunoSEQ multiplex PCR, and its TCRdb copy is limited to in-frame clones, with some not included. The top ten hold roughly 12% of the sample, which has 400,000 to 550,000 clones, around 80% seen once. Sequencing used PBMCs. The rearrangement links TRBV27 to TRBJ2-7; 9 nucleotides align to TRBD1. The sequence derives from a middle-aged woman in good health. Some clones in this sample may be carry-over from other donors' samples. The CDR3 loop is CASSLHGADRGYEQYF. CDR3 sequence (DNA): TGTGCCAGCAGTTTACATGGTGCGGACAGGGGTTACGAGCAGTACTTC.